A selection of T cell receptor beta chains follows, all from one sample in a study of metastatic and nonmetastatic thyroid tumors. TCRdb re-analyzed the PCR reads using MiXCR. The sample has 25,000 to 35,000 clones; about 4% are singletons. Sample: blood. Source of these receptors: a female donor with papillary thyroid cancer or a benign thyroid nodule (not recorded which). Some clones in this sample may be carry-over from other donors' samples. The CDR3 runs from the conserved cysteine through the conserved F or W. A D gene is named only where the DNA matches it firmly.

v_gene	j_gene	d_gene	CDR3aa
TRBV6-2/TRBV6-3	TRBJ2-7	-	CASSLLAYEQYF
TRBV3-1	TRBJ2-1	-	CASSPPQGEQFF
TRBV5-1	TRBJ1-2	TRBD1	CASSLDRGGYTF
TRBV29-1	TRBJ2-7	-	CSVVVRGRTDEQYF
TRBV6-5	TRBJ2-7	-	CASSYSGREQYF
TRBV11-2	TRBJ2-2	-	CASSLEERPGELFF
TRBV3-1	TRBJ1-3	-	CASSHAGLGNTIYF
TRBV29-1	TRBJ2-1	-	CSVWTPAYNEQFF
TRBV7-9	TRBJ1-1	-	CASSNAGEAFF
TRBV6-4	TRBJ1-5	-	CASRGGPSTYSNQPQHF
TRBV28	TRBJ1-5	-	CAHTPDVRPTQPQHF